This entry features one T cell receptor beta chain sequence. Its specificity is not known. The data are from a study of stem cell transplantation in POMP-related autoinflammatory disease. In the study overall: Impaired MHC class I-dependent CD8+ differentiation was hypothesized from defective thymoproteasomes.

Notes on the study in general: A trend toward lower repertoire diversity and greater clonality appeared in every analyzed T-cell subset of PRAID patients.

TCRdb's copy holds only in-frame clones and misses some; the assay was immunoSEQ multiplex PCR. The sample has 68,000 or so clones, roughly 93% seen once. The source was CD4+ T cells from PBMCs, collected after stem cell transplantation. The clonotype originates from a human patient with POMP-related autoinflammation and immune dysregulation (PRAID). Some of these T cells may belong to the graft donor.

DNA for the CDR3: TGTGCCAGCAGCTTGTGGTCAGGTAAAGGAAACATTCAGTACTTC. This sequence encodes CASSLWSGKGNIQYF. The V call is TRBV5-4, the J call TRBJ2-4; D ambiguous. Germline V gene sequence: CDR1 SGHNT, CDR2 YYREEE (reference sequence). V was shortened by 1 base and J by 6 bases, with 14 bases between the two germline ends. The CDR3 runs 15 residues.